The 2 T cell receptor beta chains presented below share a single source sample, sequenced in a study of draining lymph node invasion in breast cancer. MiXCR, applied by TCRdb to the bulk RNA-seq reads, yields one record per CDR3 protein. The sample includes some 2,900 distinct CDR3 sequences, about three quarters of them seen just once. Sorting for CD4+ CD45RA- CD25high cells yielded memory regulatory T cells. Specimen: sorted memory Tregs from a lymph node. All receptors come from a female donor with luminal breast cancer.

The chain recombines TRBV20-1 with TRBJ2-3, with D perhaps TRBD2 (6 bases). CDR3 length: 13 residues. Germline CDR1 DFQATT, CDR2 SNEGSKA (reference sequence). Trimming stripped 7 bases from V and 1 base from J, with 12 bases between. CDR3 sequence (DNA): TGCAGTGTAACCCGGGAGCGCACAGATACGCAGTATTTT. It encodes CSVTRERTDTQYF.

The J gene is TRBJ1-2, the V gene TRBV5-1; D call uncertain. Germline CDR1 and CDR2: SGHRS and YFSETQ. This CDR3 is built from 16 residues. V was cut by 2 bases and J by 5 bases, with 19 bases left in between. CDR3 sequence: CASSFWSLEDLYGYTF. CDR3 nucleotide sequence: TGCGCCAGCAGCTTCTGGTCACTGGAGGACCTTTATGGCTACACCTTC.